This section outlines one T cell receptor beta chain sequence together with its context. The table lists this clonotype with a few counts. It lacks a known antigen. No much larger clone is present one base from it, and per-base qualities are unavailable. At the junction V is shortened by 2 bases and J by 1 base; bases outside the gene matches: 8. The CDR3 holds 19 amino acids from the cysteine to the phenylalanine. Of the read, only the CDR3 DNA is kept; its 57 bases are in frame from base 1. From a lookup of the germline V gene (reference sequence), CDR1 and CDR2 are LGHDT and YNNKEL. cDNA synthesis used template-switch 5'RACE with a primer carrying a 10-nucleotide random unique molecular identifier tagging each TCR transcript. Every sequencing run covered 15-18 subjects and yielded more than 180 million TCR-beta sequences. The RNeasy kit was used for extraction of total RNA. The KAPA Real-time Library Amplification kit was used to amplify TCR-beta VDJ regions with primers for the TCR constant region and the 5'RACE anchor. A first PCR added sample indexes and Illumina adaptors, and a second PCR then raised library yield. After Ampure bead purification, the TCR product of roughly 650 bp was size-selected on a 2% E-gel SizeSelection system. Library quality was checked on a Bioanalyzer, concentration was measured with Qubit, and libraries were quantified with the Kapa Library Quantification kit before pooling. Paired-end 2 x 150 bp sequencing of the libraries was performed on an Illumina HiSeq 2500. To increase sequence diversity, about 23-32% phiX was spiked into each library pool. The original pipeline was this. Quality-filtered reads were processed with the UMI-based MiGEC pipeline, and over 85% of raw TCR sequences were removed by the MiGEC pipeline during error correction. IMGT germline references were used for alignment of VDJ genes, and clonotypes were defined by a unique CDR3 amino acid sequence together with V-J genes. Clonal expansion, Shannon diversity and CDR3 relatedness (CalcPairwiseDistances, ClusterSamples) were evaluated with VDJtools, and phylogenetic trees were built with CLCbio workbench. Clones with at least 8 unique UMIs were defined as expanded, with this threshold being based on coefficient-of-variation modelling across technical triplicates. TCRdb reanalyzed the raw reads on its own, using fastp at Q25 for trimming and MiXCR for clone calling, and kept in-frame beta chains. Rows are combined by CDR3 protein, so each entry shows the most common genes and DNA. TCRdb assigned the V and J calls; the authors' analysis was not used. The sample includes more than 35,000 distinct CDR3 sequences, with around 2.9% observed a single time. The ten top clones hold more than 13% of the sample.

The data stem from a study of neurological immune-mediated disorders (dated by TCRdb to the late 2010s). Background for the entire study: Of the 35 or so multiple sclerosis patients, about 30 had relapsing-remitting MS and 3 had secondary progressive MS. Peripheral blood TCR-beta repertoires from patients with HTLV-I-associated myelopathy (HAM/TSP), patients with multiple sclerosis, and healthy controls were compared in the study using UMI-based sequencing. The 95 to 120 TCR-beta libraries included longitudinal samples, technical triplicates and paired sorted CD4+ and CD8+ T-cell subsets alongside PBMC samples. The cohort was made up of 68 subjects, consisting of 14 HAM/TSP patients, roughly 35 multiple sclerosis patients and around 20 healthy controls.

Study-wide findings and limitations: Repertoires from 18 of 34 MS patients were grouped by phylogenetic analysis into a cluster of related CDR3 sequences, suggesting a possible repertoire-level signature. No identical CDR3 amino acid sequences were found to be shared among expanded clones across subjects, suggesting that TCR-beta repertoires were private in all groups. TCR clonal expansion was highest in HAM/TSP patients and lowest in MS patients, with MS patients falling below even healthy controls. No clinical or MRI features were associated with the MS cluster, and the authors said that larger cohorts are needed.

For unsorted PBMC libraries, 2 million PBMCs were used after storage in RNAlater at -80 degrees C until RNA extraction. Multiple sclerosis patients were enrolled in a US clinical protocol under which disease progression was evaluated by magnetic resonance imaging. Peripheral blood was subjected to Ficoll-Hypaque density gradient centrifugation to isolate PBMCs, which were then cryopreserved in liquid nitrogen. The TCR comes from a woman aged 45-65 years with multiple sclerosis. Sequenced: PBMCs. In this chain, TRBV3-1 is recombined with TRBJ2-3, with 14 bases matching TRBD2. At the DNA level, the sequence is TGTGCCAGCAGCCAAAGGCCCGGACTAGCGGGAGGAGGCACAGATACGCAGTATTTT. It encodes CASSQRPGLAGGGTDTQYF.